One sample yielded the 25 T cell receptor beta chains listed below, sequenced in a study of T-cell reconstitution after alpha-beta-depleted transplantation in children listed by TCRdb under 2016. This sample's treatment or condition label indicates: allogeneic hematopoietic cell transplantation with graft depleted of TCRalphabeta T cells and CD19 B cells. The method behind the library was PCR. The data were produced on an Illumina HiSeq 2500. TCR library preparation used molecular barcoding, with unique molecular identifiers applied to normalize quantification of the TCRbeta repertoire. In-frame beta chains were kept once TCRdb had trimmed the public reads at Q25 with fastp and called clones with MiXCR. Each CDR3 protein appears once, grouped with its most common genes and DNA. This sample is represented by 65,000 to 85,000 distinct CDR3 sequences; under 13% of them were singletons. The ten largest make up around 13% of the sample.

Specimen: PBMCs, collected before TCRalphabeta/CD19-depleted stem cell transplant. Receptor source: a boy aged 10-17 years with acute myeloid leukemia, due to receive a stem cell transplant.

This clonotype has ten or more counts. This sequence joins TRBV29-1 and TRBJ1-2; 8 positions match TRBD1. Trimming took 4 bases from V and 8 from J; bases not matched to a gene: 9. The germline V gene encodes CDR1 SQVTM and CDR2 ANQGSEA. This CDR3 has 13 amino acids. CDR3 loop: CSVVDRGTLGYTF. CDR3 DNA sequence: TGCAGCGTTGTTGACAGGGGAACGTTGGGCTACACCTTC.

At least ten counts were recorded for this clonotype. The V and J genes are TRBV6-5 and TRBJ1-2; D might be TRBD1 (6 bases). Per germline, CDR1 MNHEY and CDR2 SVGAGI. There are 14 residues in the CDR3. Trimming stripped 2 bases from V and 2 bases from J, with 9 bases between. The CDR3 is CASSYGQLNYGYTF. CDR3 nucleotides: TGTGCCAGCAGTTACGGACAGCTAAACTATGGCTACACCTTC.

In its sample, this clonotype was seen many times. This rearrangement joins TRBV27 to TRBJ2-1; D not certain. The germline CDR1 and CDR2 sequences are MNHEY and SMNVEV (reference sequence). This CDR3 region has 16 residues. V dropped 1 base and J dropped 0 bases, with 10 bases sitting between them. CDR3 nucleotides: TGTGCCAGCAGTTTATATCGTGAACCCTCCTACAATGAGCAGTTCTTC. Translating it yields CASSLYREPSYNEQFF.

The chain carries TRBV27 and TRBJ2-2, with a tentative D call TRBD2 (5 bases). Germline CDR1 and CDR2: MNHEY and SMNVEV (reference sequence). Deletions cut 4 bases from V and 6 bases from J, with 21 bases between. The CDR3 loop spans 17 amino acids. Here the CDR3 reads CASSYSKVARFAGELFF. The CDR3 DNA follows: TGTGCCAGCAGTTACTCCAAAGTAGCGCGCTTCGCCGGGGAGCTGTTTTTT.

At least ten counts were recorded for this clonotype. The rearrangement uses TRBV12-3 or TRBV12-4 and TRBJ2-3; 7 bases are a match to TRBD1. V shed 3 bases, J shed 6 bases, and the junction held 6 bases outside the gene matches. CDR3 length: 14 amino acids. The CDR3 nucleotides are TGTGCCAGCAGTTTTTCGACAGGGACGGATACGCAGTATTTT. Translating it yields CASSFSTGTDTQYF.

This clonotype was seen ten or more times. CDR3 residues: CASSLGGAYGYTF. The CDR3 coding sequence is TGTGCCAGCAGTTTGGGGGGGGCCTATGGCTACACCTTC. J is TRBJ1-2 and V is TRBV12-3 or TRBV12-4, with D tentatively TRBD1 (6 bases). Trimming pared 3 bases from V and 4 bases from J, leaving 9 bases between. The CDR3 has 13 amino acids.

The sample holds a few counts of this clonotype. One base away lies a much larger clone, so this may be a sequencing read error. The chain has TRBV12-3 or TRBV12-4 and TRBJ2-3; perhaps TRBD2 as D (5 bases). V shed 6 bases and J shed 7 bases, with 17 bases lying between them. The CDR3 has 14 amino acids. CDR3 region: CASRSGESSHTQYF. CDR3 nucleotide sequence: TGTGCCAGCAGGAGCGGCGAGTCGTCTCATACGCAGTATTTT.

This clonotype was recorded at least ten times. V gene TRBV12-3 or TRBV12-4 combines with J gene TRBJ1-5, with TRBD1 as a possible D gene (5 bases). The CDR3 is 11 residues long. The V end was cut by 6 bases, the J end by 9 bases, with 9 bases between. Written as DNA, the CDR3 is TGTGCCAGCAGGAGCGGGGGGCCCCAGCATTTT. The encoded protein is CASRSGGPQHF.

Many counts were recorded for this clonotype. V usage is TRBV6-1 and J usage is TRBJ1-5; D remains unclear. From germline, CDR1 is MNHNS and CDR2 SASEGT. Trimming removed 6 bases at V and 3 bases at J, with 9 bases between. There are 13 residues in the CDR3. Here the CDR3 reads CASSLDINQPQHF. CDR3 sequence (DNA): TGTGCCAGCAGCTTGGATATCAATCAGCCCCAGCATTTT.

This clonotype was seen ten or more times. CDR3 residues: CASSYSTSGFFYNSPLHF. CDR3 DNA sequence: TGTGCCAGCAGTTACTCGACGTCAGGGTTTTTTTATAATTCACCCCTCCACTTT. The J gene is TRBJ1-6, the V gene TRBV6-5; D may be TRBD1 (5 bases). The germline V and J ends were trimmed by 0 bases and 4 bases, with 16 bases remaining between them. The CDR3 has 18 residues. Germline V gene sequence: CDR1 MNHEY, CDR2 SVGAGI.

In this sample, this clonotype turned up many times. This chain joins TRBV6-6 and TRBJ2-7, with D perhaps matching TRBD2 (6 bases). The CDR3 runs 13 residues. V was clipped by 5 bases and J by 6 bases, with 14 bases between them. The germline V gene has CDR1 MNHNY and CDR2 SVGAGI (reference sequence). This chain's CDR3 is CASSPLGGIEQYV. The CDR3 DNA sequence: TGTGCCAGCAGTCCTTTGGGGGGTATCGAGCAGTACGTC.

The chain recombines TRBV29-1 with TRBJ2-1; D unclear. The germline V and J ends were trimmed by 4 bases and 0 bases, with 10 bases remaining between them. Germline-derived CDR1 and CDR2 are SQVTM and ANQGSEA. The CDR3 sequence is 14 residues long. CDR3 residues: CSVVPMRSYNEQFF. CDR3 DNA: TGCAGCGTTGTCCCCATGCGCTCCTACAATGAGCAGTTCTTC.

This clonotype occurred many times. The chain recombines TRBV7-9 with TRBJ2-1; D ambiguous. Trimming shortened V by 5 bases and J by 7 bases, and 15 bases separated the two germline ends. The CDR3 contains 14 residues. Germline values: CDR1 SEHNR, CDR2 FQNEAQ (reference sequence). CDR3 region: CASSPVLLTNEQFF. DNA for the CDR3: TGTGCCAGCAGCCCCGTATTGCTAACGAATGAGCAGTTCTTC.

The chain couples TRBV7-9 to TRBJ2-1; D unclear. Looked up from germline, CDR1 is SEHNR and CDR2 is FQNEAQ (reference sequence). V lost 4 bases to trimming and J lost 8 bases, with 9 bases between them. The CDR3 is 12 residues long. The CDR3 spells CASSSRAYEQFF. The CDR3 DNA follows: TGTGCCAGCAGCTCACGGGCCTATGAGCAGTTCTTC.

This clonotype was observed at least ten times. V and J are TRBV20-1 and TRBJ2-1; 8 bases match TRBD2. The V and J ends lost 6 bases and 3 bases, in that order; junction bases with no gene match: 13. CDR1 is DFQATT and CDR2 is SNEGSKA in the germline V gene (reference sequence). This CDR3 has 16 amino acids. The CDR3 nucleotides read TGCAGTGCCCCCCGCCGGGCGGGAGGCTACTACAATGAGCAGTTCTTC. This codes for CSAPRRAGGYYNEQFF.

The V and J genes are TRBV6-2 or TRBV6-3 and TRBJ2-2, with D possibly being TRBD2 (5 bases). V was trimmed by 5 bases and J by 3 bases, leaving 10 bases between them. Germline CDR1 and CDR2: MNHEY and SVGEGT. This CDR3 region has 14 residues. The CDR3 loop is CASSHPGDTGELFF. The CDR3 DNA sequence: TGTGCCAGCAGTCACCCCGGGGACACCGGGGAGCTGTTTTTT.

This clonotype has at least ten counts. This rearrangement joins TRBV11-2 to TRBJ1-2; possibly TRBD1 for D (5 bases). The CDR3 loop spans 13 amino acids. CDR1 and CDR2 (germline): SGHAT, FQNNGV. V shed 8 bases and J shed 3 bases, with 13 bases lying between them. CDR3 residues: CASLGPGHYGYTF. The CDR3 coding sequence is TGTGCCAGCTTAGGTCCAGGGCACTATGGCTACACCTTC.

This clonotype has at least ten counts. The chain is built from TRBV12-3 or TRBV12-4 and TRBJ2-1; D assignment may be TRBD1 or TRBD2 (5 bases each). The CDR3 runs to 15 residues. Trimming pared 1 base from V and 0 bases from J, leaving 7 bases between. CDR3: CASSLGGSSYNEQFF. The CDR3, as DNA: TGTGCCAGCAGTTTAGGGGGGAGCTCCTACAATGAGCAGTTCTTC.

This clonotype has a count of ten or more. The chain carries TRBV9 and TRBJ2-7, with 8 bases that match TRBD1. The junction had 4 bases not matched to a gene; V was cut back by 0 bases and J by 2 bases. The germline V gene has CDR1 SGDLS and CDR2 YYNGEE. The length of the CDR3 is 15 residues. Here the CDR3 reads CASSVAEDRAYEQYF. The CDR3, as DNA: TGTGCCAGCAGCGTAGCCGAGGACAGGGCCTACGAGCAGTACTTC.

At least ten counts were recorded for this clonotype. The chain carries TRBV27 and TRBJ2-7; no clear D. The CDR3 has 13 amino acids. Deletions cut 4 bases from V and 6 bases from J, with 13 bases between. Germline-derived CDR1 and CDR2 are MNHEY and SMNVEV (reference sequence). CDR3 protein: CASSSSRQSEQYV. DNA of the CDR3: TGTGCCAGCAGTTCCTCCCGGCAATCCGAGCAGTACGTC.

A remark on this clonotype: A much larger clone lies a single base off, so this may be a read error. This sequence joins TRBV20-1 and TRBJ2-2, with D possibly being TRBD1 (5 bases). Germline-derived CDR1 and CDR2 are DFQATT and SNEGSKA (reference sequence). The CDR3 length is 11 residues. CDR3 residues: CRVLRVGELFF. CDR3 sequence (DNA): TGCAGGGTTCTCAGGGTCGGGGAGCTGTTTTTT.

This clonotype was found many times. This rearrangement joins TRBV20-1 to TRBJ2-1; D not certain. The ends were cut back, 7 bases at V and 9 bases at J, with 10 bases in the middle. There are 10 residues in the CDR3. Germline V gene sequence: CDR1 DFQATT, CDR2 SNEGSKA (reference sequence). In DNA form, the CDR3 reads TGCAGTGTACTGGTTGGTGAGCAGTTCTTC. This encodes CSVLVGEQFF.

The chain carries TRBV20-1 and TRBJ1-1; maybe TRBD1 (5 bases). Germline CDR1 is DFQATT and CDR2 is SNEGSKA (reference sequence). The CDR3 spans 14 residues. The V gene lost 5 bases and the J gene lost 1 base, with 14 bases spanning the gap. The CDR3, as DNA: TGCAGTGCTTGGGGCAGGGAGGAGAACACTGAAGCTTTCTTT. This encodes CSAWGREENTEAFF.

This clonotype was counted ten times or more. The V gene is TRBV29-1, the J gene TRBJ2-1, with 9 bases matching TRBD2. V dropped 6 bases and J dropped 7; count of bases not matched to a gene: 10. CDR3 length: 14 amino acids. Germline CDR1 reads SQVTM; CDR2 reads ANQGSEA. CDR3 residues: CSVNLAGRQNEQFF. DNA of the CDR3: TGCAGCGTGAATCTAGCGGGGAGGCAGAATGAGCAGTTCTTC.

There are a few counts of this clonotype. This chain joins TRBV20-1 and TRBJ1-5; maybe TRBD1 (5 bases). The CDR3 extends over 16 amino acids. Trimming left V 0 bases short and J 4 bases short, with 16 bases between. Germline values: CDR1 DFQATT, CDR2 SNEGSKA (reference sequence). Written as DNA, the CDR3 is TGCAGTGCTAGAGAATGGGAGGGGTTCGGAAATCAGCCCCAGCATTTT. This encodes CSAREWEGFGNQPQHF.